This entry features one T cell receptor beta chain sequence. In the authors' methods: The authors estimated nucleated cell counts from reference gene primer amplification. Data came from immunoSEQ multiplex PCR; TCRdb stores just in-frame clones and leaves some out. That table supplies the V and J calls and clone size; D and trimming were determined from the DNA. Of 190,000 or so clones listed, around nine tenths are singletons. The sample originates from a study of blood T cell repertoires in COVID-19. The CDR3 consists of 13 residues. Per the germline V gene, CDR1 is GTSNPN and CDR2 is SVGIG (reference sequence). With 2 bases removed from V and 0 bases from J, the gap between germline ends came to 7 bases.

The sample taken for sequencing was PBMCs or T cells enriched from blood (not recorded which). This clonotype originated in a woman in her twenties or thirties who had been exposed to COVID-19. V gene TRBV30 combines with J gene TRBJ1-1, with D perhaps TRBD1 (6 bases). CDR3 loop: CAWSQGMNTEAFF. CDR3 coding DNA: TGTGCCTGGAGTCAGGGGATGAACACTGAAGCTTTCTTT.